This T cell receptor beta chain derives from a study of shared clonotypes between healthy human individuals. General study results and limits: Clonotypes shared by all four donors outscored non-shared clonotypes in generation probability.

The CDR3 runs 15 residues. The ends were cut back, 4 bases at V and 0 bases at J, with 12 bases in the middle. The germline V gene has CDR1 MNHNY and CDR2 SVGAGI (reference sequence). Sequencing was performed with immunoSEQ multiplex PCR; in TCRdb, only in-frame clones are kept and a portion is missing. The sample comprises roughly 1,600,000 clones, roughly 98.5% of which are singletons, and 0.36% rests with the top ten. Points on this clone: The antigen remains undetermined.

The J gene is TRBJ1-2, the V gene TRBV6-6, with D unresolved. This clonotype was obtained from a man younger than 45 in good health. Sequenced input: naive CD4+ T cells sorted from blood. Specified subset: CD45RA+ positively selected. The CDR3 protein is CASSSTGLANYGYTF. CDR3 coding DNA: TGTGCCAGCAGTTCAACCGGACTGGCTAACTATGGCTACACCTTC.